The 2 T cell receptor beta chains below all came from one sample that was sequenced in a study of T cells of healthy individuals. One entry per CDR3 protein, called by TCRdb with MiXCR from the 5' RACE reads. Found here are 65,000 to 90,000 distinct CDR3 sequences, roughly 5% of them singletons; the top ten hold about 7.5%. These receptors were taken from a female donor in good health.

This clonotype showed up just a few times. The V call is TRBV12-3 or TRBV12-4, the J call TRBJ2-1, with 8 positions matching TRBD2. CDR3 size: 16 residues. Trimming cost V 2 bases and J 4 bases; bases outside gene matches: 7. CDR3 region: CASSLPHASGYNEQFF. Here the CDR3 DNA reads TGTGCCAGCAGTTTACCCCATGCTAGCGGGTACAATGAGCAGTTCTTC.

This clonotype appeared many times. The chain joins TRBV6-2 or TRBV6-3 to TRBJ2-1, with a possible D match to TRBD2 (5 bases). Germline CDR1 is MNHEY and CDR2 is SVGEGT. This CDR3 contains 12 residues. Deletions cut 5 bases from V and 8 bases from J, with 10 bases between. In DNA, the CDR3 is TGTGCCAGCAGTAGCGGACGTTATGAGCAGTTCTTC. Translation gives CASSSGRYEQFF.